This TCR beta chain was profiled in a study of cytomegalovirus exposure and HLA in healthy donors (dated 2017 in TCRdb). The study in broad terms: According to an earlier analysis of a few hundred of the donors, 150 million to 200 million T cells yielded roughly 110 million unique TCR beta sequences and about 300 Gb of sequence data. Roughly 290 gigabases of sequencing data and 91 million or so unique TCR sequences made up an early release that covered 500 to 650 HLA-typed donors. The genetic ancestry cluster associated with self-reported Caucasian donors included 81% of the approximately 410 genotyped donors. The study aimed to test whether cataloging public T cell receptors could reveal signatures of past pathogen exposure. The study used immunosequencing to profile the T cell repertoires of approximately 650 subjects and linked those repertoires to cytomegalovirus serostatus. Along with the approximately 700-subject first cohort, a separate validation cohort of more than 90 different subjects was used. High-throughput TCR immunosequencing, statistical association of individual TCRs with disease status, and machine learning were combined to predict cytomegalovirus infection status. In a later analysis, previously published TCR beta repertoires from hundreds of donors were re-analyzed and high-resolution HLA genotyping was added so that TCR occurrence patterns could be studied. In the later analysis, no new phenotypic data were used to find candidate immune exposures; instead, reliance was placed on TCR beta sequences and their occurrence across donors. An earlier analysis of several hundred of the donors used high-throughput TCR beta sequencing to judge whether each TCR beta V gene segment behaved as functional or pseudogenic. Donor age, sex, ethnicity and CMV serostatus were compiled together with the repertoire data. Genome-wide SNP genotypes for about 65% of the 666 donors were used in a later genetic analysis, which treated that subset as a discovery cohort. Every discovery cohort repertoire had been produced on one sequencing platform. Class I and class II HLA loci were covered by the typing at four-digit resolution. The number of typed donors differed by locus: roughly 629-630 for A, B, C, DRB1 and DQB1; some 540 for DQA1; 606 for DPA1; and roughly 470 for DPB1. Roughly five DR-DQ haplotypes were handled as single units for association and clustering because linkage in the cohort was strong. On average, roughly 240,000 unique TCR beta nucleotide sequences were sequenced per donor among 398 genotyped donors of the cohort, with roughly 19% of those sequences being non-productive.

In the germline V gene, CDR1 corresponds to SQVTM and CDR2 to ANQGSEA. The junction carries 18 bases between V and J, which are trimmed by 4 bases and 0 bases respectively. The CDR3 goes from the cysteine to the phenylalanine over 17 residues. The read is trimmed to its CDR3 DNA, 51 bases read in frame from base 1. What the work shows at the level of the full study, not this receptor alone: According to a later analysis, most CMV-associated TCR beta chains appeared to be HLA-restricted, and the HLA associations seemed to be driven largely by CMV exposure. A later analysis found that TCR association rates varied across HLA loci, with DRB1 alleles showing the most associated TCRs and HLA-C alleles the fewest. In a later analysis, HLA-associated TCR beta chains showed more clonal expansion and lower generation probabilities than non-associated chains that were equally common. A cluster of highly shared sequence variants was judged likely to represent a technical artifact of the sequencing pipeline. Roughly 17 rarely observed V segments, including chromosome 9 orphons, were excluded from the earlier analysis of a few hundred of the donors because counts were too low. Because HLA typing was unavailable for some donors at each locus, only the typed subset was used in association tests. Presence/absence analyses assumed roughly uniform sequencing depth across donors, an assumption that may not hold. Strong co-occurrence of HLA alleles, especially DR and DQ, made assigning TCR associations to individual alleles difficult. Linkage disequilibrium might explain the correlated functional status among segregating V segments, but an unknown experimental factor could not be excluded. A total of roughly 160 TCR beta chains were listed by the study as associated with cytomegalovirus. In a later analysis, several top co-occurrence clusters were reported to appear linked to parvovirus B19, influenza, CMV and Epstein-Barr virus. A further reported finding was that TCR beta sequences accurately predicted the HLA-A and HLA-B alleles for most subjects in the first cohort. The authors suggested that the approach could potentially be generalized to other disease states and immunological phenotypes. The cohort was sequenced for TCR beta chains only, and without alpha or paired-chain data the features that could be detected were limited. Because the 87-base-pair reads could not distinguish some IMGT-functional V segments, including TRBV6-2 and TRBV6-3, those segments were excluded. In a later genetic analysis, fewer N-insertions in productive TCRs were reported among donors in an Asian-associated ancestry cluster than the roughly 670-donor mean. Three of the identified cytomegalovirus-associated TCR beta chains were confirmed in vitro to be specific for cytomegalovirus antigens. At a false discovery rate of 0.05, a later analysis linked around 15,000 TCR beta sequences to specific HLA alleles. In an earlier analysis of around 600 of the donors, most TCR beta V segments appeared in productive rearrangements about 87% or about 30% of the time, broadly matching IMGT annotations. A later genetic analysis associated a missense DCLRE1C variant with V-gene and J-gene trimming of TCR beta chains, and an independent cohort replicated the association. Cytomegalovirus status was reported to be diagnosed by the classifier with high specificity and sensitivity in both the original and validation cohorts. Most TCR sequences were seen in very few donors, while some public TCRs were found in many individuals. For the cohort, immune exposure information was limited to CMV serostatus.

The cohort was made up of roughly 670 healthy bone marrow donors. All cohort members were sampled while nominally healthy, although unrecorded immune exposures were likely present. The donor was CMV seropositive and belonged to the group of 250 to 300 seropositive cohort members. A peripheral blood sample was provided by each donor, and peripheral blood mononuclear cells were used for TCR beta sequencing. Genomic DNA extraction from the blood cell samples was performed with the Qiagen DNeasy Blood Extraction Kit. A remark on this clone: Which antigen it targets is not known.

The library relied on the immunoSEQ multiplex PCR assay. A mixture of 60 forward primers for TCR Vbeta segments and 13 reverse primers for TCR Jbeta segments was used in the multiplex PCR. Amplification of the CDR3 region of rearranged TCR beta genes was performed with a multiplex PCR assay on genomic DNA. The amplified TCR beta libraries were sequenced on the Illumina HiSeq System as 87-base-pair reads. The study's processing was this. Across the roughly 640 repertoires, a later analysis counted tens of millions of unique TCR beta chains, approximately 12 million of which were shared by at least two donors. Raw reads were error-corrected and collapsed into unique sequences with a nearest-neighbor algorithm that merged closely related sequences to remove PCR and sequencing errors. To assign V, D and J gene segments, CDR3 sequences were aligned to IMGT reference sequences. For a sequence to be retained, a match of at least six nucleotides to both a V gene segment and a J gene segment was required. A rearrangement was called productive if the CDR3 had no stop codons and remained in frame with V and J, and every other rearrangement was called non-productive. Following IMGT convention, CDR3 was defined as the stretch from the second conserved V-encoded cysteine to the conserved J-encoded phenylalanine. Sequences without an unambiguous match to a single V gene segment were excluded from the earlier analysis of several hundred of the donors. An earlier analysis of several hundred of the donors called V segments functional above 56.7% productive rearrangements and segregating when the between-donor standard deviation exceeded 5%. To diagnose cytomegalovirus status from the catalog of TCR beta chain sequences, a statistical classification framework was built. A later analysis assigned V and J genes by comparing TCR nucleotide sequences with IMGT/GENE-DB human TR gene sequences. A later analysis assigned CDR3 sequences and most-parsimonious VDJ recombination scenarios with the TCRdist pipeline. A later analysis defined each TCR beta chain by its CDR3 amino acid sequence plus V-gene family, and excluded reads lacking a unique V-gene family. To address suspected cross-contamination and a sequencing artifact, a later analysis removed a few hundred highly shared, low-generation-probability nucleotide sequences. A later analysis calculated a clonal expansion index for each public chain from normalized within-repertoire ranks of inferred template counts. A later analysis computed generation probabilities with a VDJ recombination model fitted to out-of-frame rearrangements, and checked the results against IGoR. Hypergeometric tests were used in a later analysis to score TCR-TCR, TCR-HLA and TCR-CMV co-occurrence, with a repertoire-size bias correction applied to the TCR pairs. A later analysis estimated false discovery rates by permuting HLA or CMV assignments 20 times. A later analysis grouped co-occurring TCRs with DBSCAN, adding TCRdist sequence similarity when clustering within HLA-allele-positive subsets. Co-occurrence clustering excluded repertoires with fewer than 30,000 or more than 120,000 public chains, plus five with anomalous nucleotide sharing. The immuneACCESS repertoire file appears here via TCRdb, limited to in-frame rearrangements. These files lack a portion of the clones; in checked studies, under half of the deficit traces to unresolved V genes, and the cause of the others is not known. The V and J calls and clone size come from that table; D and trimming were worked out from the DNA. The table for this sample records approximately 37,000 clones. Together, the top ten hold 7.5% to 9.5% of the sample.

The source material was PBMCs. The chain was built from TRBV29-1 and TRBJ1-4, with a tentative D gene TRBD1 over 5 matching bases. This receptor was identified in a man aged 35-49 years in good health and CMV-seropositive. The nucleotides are TGCAGCGTTGCCCGGCAGGGCGCCCCCTCAACTAATGAAAAACTGTTTTTT. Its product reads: CSVARQGAPSTNEKLFF. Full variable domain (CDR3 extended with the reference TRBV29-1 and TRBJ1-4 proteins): SAVISQKPSRDICQRGTSLTIQCQVDSQVTMMFWYRQQPGQSLTLIATANQGSEATYESGFVIDKFPISRPNLTFSTLTVSNMSPEDSSIYLCSVARQGAPSTNEKLFFGSGTQLSVL.